This TCR beta chain was recorded in a study of T-cell reconstitution after alpha-beta-depleted transplantation in children. This clonotype has a count of ten or more. A TCRbeta library incorporating unique molecular identifiers was prepared. Via MiXCR, TCRdb re-called the PCR reads, giving one row per CDR3 protein. The table has 200,000 to 250,000 distinct CDR3 sequences, roughly 8.2% seen once. The receptor's source is a male patient aged 10 to 17 who had a stem cell transplant for acute lymphoblastic leukemia, so the T cells may come from the graft donor. The specimen comprised PBMCs, mostly from graft donor cells, sampled 180 days after TCRalphabeta/CD19-depleted stem cell transplant.

Written as DNA, the CDR3 is TGTGCCATCAGTGAGCTTGGTCTAGGGGCTGCTAACTCCTACGAGCAGTACTTC. Translating gives CAISELGLGAANSYEQYF. The V call is TRBV10-3, the J call TRBJ2-7; possibly TRBD1 for D (5 bases). The germline CDR1 and CDR2 sequences are ENHRY and SYGVKD. V shed 2 bases and J shed 0 bases, with 20 bases lying between them. CDR3 size: 18 residues.